This TCR beta chain was profiled in a study of T-cell reconstitution after alpha-beta-depleted transplantation in children. Study observations and caveats: There were reportedly several hundred expanded graft clones from which alpha-beta T cells came about two months after transplant. At the one-year point after transplant, T-cell counts and TCRbeta diversity were found to come mostly from T cells that had been newly produced. For some patients, TCRbeta diversity was high at day 60 because of recipient T cells and thymic progenitors that survived.

V lost 5 bases to trimming and J lost 5 bases, with 22 bases between them. The CDR3 runs to 17 residues. Germline V lookup: CDR1 SGHTA, CDR2 FQGNSA. In regard to this clonotype: The antigen is unknown.

The library targeted TCRbeta and was prepared with unique molecular identifiers. TCRdb fed the PCR reads into MiXCR, producing one record per CDR3 protein. The table shows approximately 520,000 distinct CDR3 sequences, with about 10% occurring only once. Source: PBMCs, mostly from graft donor cells, taken 180 days after TCRalphabeta/CD19-depleted stem cell transplant. This clonotype was obtained from a female patient aged 2-9 years who had a stem cell transplant for aplastic anemia, so the T cells may come from the graft donor. The chain couples TRBV7-2 to TRBJ2-1, with D perhaps matching TRBD1 or TRBD2 (5 bases each). CDR3 protein: CASSALPGASYHNEQFF. The DNA of the CDR3 is TGTGCCAGCAGCGCACTCCCCGGGGCCTCCTACCACAATGAGCAGTTCTTC.